Listed below are T cell receptor beta chains from one sample, sequenced in a study of shared clonotypes between healthy human individuals. Using immunoSEQ multiplex PCR, the repertoire was profiled, and TCRdb retains in-frame clones only, with some absent. Of over a million clones in the sample, about 80% were seen once. Sample: memory CD4+ T cells from PBMCs. The origin of the receptors is a man aged 18-30 years in good health. Some clones in this sample may be carry-over from other donors' samples. The CDR3 runs from the conserved cysteine through the conserved F or W. D genes are given only for firm matches. Part of the rows lack a size; the others show once, few, many or a class for expanded clones.

d_call	v_call	clone_size	j_call	cdr3_nt	cdr3_aa
-	TRBV28	-	TRBJ1-4	TGTGCCAGCAGTTCGACGGGAGCAACTAATGAAAAACTGTTTTTT	CASSSTGATNEKLFF
-	TRBV30	-	TRBJ2-5	TGTGCCTGGAGGCCAACGGAGGGGGCCGAAGAGACCCAGTACTTC	CAWRPTEGAEETQYF
TRBD1	TRBV29-1	-	TRBJ2-3	TGCAGCGTTTTTGGGGACAGTTTTACCACAGATACGCAGTATTTT	CSVFGDSFTTDTQYF
TRBD2	TRBV7-9	-	TRBJ2-5	TGTGCCAGCAGCAAACTACGACCCTTAAGCGGGACCATCCAAGAGACCCAGTACTTC	CASSKLRPLSGTIQETQYF
TRBD1	TRBV19	-	TRBJ1-1	TGTGCCAGTAGTTTCGACACAGGGGGTGGGACTGAAGCTTTCTTT	CASSFDTGGGTEAFF
-	TRBV2	-	TRBJ2-6	TGTGCCAGCAGCTTGACAGTCTCTGGGGCCAACGTCCTGACTTTC	CASSLTVSGANVLTF
-	TRBV18	-	TRBJ2-3	TGTGCCAGCTCACCATCTAGCGACCCAGATACGCAGTATTTT	CASSPSSDPDTQYF
TRBD1	TRBV18	-	TRBJ1-2	TGTGCCAGCTCACCTACAAACGGACAGGCCTATGGCTACACCTTC	CASSPTNGQAYGYTF
TRBD1	TRBV2	few	TRBJ1-2	TGTGCCAGCAGTCCGGACAGGGCGACTAACTATGGCTACACCTTC	CASSPDRATNYGYTF
-	TRBV5-1	-	TRBJ2-7	TGCGCCAGCAGCTTGGAGTGGACCGTCGAGCAGTACTTC	CASSLEWTVEQYF